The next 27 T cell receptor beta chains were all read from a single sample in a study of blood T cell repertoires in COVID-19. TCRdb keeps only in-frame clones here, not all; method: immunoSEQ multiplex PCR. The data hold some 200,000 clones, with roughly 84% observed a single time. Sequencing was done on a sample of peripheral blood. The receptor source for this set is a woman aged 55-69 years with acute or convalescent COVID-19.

The CDR3 loop reads CASGLVLFMNTEAFF. CDR3 coding DNA: TGTGCTAGTGGTTTGGTACTCTTTATGAACACTGAAGCTTTCTTT. The chain has TRBV12-5 and TRBJ1-1; D remains ambiguous. The ends were cut back, 0 bases at V and 0 bases at J, with 8 bases in the middle. Germline loops: CDR1 LGHNT, CDR2 FRNRAP. The CDR3 is 15 residues long. Full variable domain (rest looked up from reference TRBV12-5 and TRBJ1-1): DARVTQTPRHKVTEMGQEVTMRCQPILGHNTVFWYRQTMMQGLELLAYFRNRAPLDDSGMPKDRFSAEMPDATLATLKIQPSEPRDSAVYFCASGLVLFMNTEAFFGQGTRLTVV.

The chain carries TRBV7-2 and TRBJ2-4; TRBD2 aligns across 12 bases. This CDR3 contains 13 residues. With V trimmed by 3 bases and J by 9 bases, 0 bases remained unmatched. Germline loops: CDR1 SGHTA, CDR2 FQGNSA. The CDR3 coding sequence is TGTGCCAGCAGCTTGACTAGCGGGGGCATTCAGTACTTC. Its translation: CASSLTSGGIQYF.

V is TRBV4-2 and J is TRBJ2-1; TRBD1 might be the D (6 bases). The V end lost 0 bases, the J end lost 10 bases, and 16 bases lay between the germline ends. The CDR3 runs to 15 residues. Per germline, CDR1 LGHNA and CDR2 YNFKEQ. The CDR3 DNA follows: TGTGCCAGCAGCCAAGAGTTGGACCCCAGGGGAGAGCAGTTCTTC. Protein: CASSQELDPRGEQFF.

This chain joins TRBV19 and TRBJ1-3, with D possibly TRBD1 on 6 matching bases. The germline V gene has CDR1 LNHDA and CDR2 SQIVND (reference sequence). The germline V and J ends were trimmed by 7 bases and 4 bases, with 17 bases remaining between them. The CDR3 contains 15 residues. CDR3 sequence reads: CASMVNRVRGNTIYF. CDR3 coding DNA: TGTGCCAGTATGGTGAACAGGGTGCGCGGAAACACCATATATTTT. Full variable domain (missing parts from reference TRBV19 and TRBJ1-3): DGGITQSPKYLFRKEGQNVTLSCEQNLNHDAMYWYRQDPGQGLRLIYYSQIVNDFQKGDIAEGYSVSREKKESFPLTVTSAQKNPTAFYLCASMVNRVRGNTIYFGEGSWLTVV.

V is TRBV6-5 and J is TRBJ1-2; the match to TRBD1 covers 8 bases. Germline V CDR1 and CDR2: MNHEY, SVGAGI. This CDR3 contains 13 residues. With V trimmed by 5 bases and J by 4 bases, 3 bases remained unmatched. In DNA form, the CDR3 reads TGTGCCAGCAGTCAGGACAGGGCCTATGGCTACACCTTC. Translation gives CASSQDRAYGYTF.

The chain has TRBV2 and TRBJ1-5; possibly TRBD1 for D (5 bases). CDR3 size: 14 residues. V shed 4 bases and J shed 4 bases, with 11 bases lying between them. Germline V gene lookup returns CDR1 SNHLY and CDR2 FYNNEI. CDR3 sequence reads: CASSGDGGNQPQHF. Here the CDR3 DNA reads TGTGCCAGCAGTGGAGACGGGGGGAATCAGCCCCAGCATTTT.

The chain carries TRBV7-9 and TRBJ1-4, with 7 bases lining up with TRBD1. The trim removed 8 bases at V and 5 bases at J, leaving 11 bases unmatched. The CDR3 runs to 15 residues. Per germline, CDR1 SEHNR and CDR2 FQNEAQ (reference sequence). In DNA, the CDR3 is TGTGCCAGCGGATCCTGGGGGACAGCAAATGAAAAACTGTTTTTT. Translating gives CASGSWGTANEKLFF.

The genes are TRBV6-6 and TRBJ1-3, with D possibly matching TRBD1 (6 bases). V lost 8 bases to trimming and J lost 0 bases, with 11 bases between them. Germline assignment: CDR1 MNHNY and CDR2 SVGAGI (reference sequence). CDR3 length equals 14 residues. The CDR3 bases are TGTGCCAGCCACAGGGACAACTCTGGAAACACCATATATTTT. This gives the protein CASHRDNSGNTIYF.

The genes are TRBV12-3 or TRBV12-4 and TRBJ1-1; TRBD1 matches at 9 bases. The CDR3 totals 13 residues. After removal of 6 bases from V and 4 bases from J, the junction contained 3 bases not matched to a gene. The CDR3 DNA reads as TGTGCCAGCAGACCGACAGGGGGCACTGAAGCTTTCTTT. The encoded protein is CASRPTGGTEAFF.

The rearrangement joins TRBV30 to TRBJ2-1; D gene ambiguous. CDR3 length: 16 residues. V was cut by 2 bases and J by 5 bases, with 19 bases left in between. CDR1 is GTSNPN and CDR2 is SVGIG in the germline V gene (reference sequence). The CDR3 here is CAWSLESGYLDNEQFF. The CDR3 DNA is TGTGCCTGGAGTCTCGAGTCCGGTTATTTGGACAATGAGCAGTTCTTC.

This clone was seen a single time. The CDR3 protein is CASSLAPGRGGYTF. CDR3 DNA: TGCGCCAGCAGCTTGGCCCCGGGGAGGGGTGGCTACACCTTC. V and J are TRBV5-1 and TRBJ1-2; possible D gene TRBD1, 5 bases. The CDR3 spans 14 residues. Deletions cut 0 bases from V and 7 bases from J, with 13 bases between. Germline CDR1 and CDR2: SGHRS and YFSETQ.

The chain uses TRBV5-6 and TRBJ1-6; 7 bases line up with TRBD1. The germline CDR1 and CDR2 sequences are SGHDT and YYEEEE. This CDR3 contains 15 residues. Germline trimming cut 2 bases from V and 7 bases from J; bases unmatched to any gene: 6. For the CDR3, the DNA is TGTGCCAGCAGCTTAACGACAGGGAACAATTCACCCCTCCACTTT. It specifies CASSLTTGNNSPLHF.

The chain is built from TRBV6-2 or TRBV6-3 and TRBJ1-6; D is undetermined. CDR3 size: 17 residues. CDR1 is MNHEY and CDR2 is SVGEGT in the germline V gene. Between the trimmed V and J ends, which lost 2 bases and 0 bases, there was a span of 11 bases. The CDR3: CASSYGHSSSYNSPLHF. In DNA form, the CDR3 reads TGTGCCAGCAGTTACGGGCACTCAAGCTCCTATAATTCACCCCTCCACTTT.

The CDR3: CASSLRGDSLRGYTF. The CDR3 DNA reads TGTGCCAGCAGTTTAAGGGGTGATTCATTACGTGGCTACACCTTC. The V gene is TRBV27, the J gene TRBJ1-2, with D tentatively TRBD1 (5 bases). The CDR3 totals 15 residues. Germline V gene sequence: CDR1 MNHEY, CDR2 SMNVEV (reference sequence). Trimming stripped 2 bases from V and 7 bases from J, with 17 bases between.

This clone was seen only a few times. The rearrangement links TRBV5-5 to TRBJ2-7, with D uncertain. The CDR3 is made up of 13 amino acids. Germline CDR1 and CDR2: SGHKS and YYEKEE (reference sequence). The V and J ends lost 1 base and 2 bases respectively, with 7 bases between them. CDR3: CASSLSPPYEQYF. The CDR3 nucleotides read TGTGCCAGCAGCTTGTCCCCTCCCTACGAGCAGTACTTC.

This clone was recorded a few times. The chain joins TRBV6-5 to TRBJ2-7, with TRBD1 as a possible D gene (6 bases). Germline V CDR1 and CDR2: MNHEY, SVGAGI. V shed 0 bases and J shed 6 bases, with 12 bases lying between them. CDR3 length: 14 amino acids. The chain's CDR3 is CASSYSSRGREQYF. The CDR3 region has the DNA TGTGCCAGCAGTTACTCCAGCAGGGGACGCGAGCAGTACTTC.

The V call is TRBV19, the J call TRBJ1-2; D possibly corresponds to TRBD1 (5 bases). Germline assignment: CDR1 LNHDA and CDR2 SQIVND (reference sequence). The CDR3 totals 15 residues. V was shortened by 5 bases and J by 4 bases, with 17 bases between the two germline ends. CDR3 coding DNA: TGTGCCAGTAGTGCCACAGGATCCCTCGGCTATGGCTACACCTTC. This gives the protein CASSATGSLGYGYTF.

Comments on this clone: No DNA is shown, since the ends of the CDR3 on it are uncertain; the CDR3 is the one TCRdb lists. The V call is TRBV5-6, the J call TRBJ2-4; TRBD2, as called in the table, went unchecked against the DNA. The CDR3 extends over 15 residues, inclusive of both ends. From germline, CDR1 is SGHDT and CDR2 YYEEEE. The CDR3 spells CASSTSGVWENIQYF.

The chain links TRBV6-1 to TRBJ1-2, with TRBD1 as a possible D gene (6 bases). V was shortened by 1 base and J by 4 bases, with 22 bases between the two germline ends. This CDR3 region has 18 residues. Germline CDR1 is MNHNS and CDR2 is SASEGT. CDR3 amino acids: CASSEVLSGGSLAYGYTF. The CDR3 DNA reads TGTGCCAGCAGTGAAGTCCTTAGTGGGGGCAGTCTCGCCTATGGCTACACCTTC.

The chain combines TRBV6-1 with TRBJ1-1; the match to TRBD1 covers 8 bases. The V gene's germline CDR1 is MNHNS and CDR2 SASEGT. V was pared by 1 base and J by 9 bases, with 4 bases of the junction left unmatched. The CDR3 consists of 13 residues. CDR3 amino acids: CASSEGDRQKAFF. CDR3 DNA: TGTGCCAGCAGTGAAGGGGACAGGCAGAAAGCTTTCTTT.

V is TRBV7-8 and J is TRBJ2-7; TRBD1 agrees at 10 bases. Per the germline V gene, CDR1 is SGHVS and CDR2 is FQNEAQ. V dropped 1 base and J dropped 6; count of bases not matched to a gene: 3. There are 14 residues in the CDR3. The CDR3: CASSLGQGASEQYF. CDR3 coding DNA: TGTGCCAGCAGCTTAGGACAGGGGGCTAGCGAGCAGTACTTC.

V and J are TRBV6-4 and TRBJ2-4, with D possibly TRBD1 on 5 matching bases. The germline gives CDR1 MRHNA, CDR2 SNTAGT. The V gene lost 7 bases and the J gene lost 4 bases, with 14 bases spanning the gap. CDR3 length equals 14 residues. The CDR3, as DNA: TGTGCCAGCAAGGCGCAGGGTGGGAAAAACATTCAGTACTTC. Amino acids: CASKAQGGKNIQYF.

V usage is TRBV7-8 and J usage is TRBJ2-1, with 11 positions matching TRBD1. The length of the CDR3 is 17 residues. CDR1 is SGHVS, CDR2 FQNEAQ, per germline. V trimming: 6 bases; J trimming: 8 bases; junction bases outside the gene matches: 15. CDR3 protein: CASRKAPGTGGLDEQFF. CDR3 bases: TGTGCCAGCAGGAAGGCGCCCGGGACAGGGGGTCTGGATGAGCAGTTCTTC.

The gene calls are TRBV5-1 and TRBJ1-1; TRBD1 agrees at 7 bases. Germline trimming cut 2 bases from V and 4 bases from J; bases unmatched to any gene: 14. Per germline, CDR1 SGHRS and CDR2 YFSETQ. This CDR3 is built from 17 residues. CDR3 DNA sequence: TGCGCCAGCAGCTTTCTCGGCTTACAGGGGACGGGCACTGAAGCTTTCTTT. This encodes CASSFLGLQGTGTEAFF.

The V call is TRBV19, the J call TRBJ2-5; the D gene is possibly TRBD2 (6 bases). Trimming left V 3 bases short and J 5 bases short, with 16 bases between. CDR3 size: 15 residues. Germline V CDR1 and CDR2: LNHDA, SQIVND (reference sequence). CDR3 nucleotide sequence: TGTGCCAGTAGTATCAGATTGGGAGGACGTGAGACCCAGTACTTC. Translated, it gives CASSIRLGGRETQYF.

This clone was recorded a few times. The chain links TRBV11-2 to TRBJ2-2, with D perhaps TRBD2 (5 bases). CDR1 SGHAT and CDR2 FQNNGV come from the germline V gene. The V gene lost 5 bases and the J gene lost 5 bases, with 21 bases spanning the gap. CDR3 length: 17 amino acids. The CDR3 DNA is TGTGCCAGCAGCCCCACATACGGGGTCGGCCCGACCGGGGAGCTGTTTTTT. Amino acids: CASSPTYGVGPTGELFF.

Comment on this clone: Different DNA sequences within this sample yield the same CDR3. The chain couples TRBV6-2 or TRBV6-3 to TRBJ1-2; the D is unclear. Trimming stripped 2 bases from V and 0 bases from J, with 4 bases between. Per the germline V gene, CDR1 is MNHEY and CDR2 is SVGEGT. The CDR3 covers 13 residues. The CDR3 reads CASSYQANYGYTF. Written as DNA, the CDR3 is TGTGCCAGCAGTTACCAGGCTAACTATGGCTACACCTTC.